A single TCR beta chain is shown here with its context. Its matching antigen is unknown. The source of the sample is a study of cytomegalovirus exposure and HLA in healthy donors. Study conclusions and caveats: Presence/absence results assume similar sequencing depth per donor, which may not hold.

With 1 base removed from V and 8 bases from J, the gap between germline ends came to 13 bases. The CDR3 has 14 amino acids. Germline V lookup: CDR1 SGHNT, CDR2 YYREEE (reference sequence). This PCR relied on a set of 60 Vbeta primers and 13 Jbeta primers. Sequencing used immunoSEQ multiplex PCR; TCRdb keeps in-frame clones, though not all of them. The table includes about 150,000 clones, around 73% detected once. The specimen sequenced was PBMCs. This sequence joins TRBV5-4 and TRBJ2-1, with D possibly TRBD1 on 5 matching bases. This receptor was identified in a male donor in good health and CMV-seronegative. The DNA of the CDR3 is TGTGCCAGCAGCTTGCAGGGCCGACCTGATGAGCAGTTCTTC. Translated, it gives CASSLQGRPDEQFF.